This TCR beta chain was sequenced in a study of CD8 T cells in Susac syndrome. Negative isolation was used for CD8+ and CD4+ T cells, and FACS enrichment was applied to TEMRA cells. Trimming stripped 1 base from V and 4 bases from J, with 6 bases between. CDR3 length: 13 amino acids. RNA totalling about 0.45 to 1 ug underwent reverse transcription with random hexamers. TCRdb re-derived calls from the immunoSEQ multiplex PCR reads in MiXCR, one entry per CDR3 protein. Of some 50,000 distinct CDR3 sequences listed, 85% to 95% were seen once; the top ten hold roughly 0.8%. Sequencing was performed on CD8+ T cells from PBMCs. The chain is built from TRBV12-3 or TRBV12-4 and TRBJ2-3; no clear D gene. The receptor's source is a human donor with Susac syndrome. The CDR3 coding sequence is TGTGCCAGCAGTTTAGGAGTGGCAGATACGCAGTATTTT. Protein: CASSLGVADTQYF.